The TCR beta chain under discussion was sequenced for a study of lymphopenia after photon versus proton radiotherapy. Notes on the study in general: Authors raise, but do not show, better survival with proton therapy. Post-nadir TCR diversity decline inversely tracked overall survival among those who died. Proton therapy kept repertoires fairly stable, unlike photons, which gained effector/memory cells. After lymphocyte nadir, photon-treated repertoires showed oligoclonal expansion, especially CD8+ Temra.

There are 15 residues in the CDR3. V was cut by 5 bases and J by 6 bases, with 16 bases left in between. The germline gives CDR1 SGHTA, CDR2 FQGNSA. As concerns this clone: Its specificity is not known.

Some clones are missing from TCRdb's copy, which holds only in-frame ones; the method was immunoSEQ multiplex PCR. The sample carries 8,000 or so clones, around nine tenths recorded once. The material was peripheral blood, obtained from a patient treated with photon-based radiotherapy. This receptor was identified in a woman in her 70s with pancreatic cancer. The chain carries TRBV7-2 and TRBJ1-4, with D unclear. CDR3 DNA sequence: TGTGCCAGCAGCCCAGGTCAGGCGGAATATGAAAAACTGTTTTTT. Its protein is CASSPGQAEYEKLFF. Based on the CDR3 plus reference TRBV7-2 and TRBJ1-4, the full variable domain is GAGVSQSPSNKVTEKGKDVELRCDPISGHTALYWYRQSLGQGLEFLIYFQGNSAPDKSGLPSDRFSAERTGGSVSTLTIQRTQQEDSAVYLCASSPGQAEYEKLFFGSGTQLSVL.